The rows below give T cell receptor beta chains drawn from one sample of a study of T cell repertoires in cytomegalovirus infection. TCRdb redid the calling of the reads with MiXCR, one entry per CDR3 protein. The data contain about 230,000 distinct CDR3 sequences, approximately 7% of them singletons. Sequenced sample: PBMCs. The receptors originated from a human donor in good health (CMV status not recorded). Some clones in this sample may be carry-over from other donors' samples. CDR3s include the opening cysteine and the closing phenylalanine or tryptophan. A D gene is named only where the DNA matches it firmly. Not all rows give a size; the values are once, few, many and, for expanded clones, a class.

j_call v_call d_call clone_size cdr3_length cdr3_aa cdr3_nt
TRBJ1-1 TRBV29-1 . . 12 CSVGGGWTEAFF TGCAGCGTCGGGGGGGGTTGGACTGAAGCTTTCTTT
TRBJ2-3 TRBV29-1 . many 14 CSADIWASTDTQYF TGCAGCGCCGACATCTGGGCAAGCACAGATACGCAGTATTTT
TRBJ2-2 TRBV7-7 TRBD1 many 13 CASGRQGTGELFF TGTGCTAGCGGAAGACAGGGGACCGGGGAGCTGTTTTTT
TRBJ1-1 TRBV9 . many 14 CASSVTGGNTEAFF TGTGCCAGCAGCGTAACAGGAGGGAACACTGAAGCTTTCTTT
TRBJ2-2 TRBV19 . few 14 CASSIERTTGELFF TGTGCCAGTAGTATCGAAAGGACAACCGGGGAGCTGTTTTTT
TRBJ1-1 TRBV20-1 . many 15 CSARDPQGAGTEAFF TGCAGTGCTAGAGATCCACAGGGAGCTGGCACTGAAGCTTTCTTT
TRBJ2-1 TRBV20-1 . . 12 CSAREGFNEQFF TGCAGTGCTAGGGAAGGGTTCAATGAGCAGTTCTTC
TRBJ1-2 TRBV4-1 . many 13 CASSTDINYGYTF TGCGCCAGCAGCACGGACATAAACTATGGCTACACCTTC
TRBJ1-2 TRBV7-2 . many 14 CASSLRVPDYGYTF TGTGCCAGCAGCTTACGGGTACCGGACTATGGCTACACCTTC
TRBJ2-7 TRBV5-1 TRBD1 few 12 CASSSDTGGQYF TGCGCCAGCAGCTCGGACACAGGGGGACAGTACTTC
TRBJ1-2 TRBV5-1 . many 19 CASSLGLGQAPANDYGYTF TGCGCCAGCAGCTTGGGGCTGGGGCAGGCCCCTGCGAATGACTATGGCTACACCTTC
TRBJ2-4 TRBV4-2 . few 12 CASSQDQLSQYF TGTGCCAGCAGCCAAGATCAGCTATCTCAGTACTTC
TRBJ2-7 TRBV10-3 . . 13 CAISENRAYEQYF TGTGCCATCAGTGAAAACCGAGCCTACGAGCAGTACTTC
TRBJ1-6 TRBV28 . many 14 CAILRTPGNSPLHF TGTGCCATCCTCAGGACACCCGGCAATTCACCCCTCCACTTT
TRBJ2-1 TRBV7-2 . many 11 CASSLRGEQFF TGTGCCAGCAGCTTACGGGGTGAGCAGTTCTTC
TRBJ1-6 TRBV20-1 TRBD1 . 13 CSAGTAPNSPLHF TGCAGTGCTGGGACAGCTCCAAATTCACCCCTCCACTTT
TRBJ2-3 TRBV19 . few 12 CASASYTDTQYF TGTGCCAGTGCGTCATACACAGATACGCAGTATTTT
TRBJ2-1 TRBV28 TRBD1 many 14 CASRGGGYYNEQFF TGTGCCAGCAGAGGGGGCGGGTACTACAATGAGCAGTTCTTC
TRBJ1-1 TRBV20-1 . many 13 CSARDRLNTEAFF TGCAGTGCTAGAGATCGGCTGAACACTGAAGCTTTCTTT
TRBJ2-5 TRBV7-2 . many 15 CASSLDLRTEETQYF TGTGCCAGCAGCTTGGACCTGAGGACAGAAGAGACCCAGTACTTC
TRBJ2-2 TRBV29-1 . many 12 CSVRLGTGELFF TGCAGCGTCCGCCTAGGTACCGGGGAGCTGTTTTTT
TRBJ2-7 TRBV15 TRBD1 . 16 CATSRDRVQGAYEQYF TGTGCCACCAGCAGAGATCGGGTACAGGGGGCCTACGAGCAGTACTTC
TRBJ1-3 TRBV18 . many 15 CASSHGDRSGNTIYF TGTGCCAGCTCACACGGAGACAGGTCTGGAAACACCATATATTTT
TRBJ1-2 TRBV6-2/TRBV6-3 . many 15 CASHNPLDSSYGYTF TGTGCCAGCCACAACCCTCTCGACAGTTCCTATGGCTACACCTTC
TRBJ2-2 TRBV11-3 . many 12 CASSPTDGELFF TGTGCCAGCAGTCCGACAGACGGGGAGCTGTTTTTT
TRBJ2-7 TRBV29-1 . many 14 CSVERYPGAYEQYF TGCAGCGTTGAAAGGTATCCGGGGGCTTACGAGCAGTACTTC
TRBJ2-5 TRBV7-2 . many 15 CASSLAAGRTGTQYF TGTGCCAGCAGCTTAGCCGCAGGAAGGACTGGGACCCAGTACTTC
TRBJ2-3 TRBV7-6 TRBD1 many 15 CASSLEQGAEATQYF TGTGCCAGCAGCTTAGAACAGGGGGCGGAAGCTACGCAGTATTTT
TRBJ1-1 TRBV4-1 . many 15 CASSQELGAAFDAFF TGCGCCAGCAGCCAAGAACTGGGGGCCGCATTTGATGCTTTCTTT
TRBJ1-6 TRBV20-1 . many 15 CSASGQGLGNSPLHF TGCAGTGCTAGTGGGCAGGGTTTGGGTAATTCACCCCTCCACTTT
TRBJ2-7 TRBV28 . many 12 CASGQSSYEQYF TGTGCCAGCGGACAGAGCTCCTACGAGCAGTACTTC
TRBJ2-3 TRBV2 TRBD2 . 15 CASSEVVAGIDTQYF TGTGCCAGCAGTGAAGTAGTAGCGGGGATAGATACGCAGTATTTT
TRBJ1-2 TRBV12-3/TRBV12-4 . many 15 CASSAAGVPNYGYTF TGTGCCAGCAGTGCCGCAGGGGTCCCCAACTATGGCTACACCTTC
TRBJ2-1 TRBV6-2/TRBV6-3 . many 14 CASSYGWEMNEQFF TGTGCCAGCAGTTATGGGTGGGAAATGAATGAGCAGTTCTTC
TRBJ2-1 TRBV28 . many 14 CASRPRQVHNEQFF TGTGCCAGCAGACCCAGACAGGTTCATAATGAGCAGTTCTTC
TRBJ1-1 TRBV20-1 TRBD1 many 13 CSSRDSGATEAFF TGCAGTTCCCGGGACAGCGGTGCCACTGAAGCTTTCTTT
TRBJ1-2 TRBV7-2 TRBD1 . 15 CASSLNSGQNYGYTF TGTGCCAGCAGTTTGAACTCGGGACAGAACTATGGCTACACCTTC
TRBJ2-3 TRBV3-1 . . 13 CASSQDVADTQYF TGTGCCAGCAGCCAGGACGTTGCAGATACGCAGTATTTT
TRBJ1-6 TRBV6-2/TRBV6-3 . many 14 CASSSRGGDSPLHF TGTGCCAGCAGTTCCAGGGGAGGGGATTCACCCCTCCACTTT
TRBJ1-2 TRBV7-2 . many 16 CASIKGGTTSPHGYTF TGTGCCAGCATCAAGGGAGGGACCACCTCTCCGCATGGCTACACCTTC
TRBJ2-7 TRBV7-2 . many 12 CASSRAERGQYF TGTGCCAGCAGCCGTGCTGAGAGGGGGCAGTACTTC
TRBJ2-3 TRBV18 TRBD1 many 15 CASSRDRGPADTQYF TGTGCCAGCTCACGGGACAGGGGGCCCGCAGATACGCAGTATTTT